Listed below are T cell receptor beta chains from one sample, sequenced in a study of shared clonotypes between healthy human individuals. Profiling relied on immunoSEQ multiplex PCR, and the TCRdb table lists in-frame clones only, not all of them. The repertoire holds over a million clones, with 70% to 80% as singletons. The sample was memory CD4+ T cells from PBMCs. The source of these receptors is a man aged 18-30 years in good health. Some clones in this sample may be carry-over from other donors' samples. Each CDR3 is given with its conserved first and last residue. Each record gives: J gene, D gene, clone size, V gene, CDR3 DNA, CDR3 protein. A D gene is named only where the DNA matches it firmly. Only some rows state a clone size, as once, few, many or a class for expanded clones.

TRBJ2-1 | TRBD2 | . | TRBV11-2 | TGTGCCAGCAGCTTAGGGACTAGCGGGGCTTACAATGAGCAGTTCTTC | CASSLGTSGAYNEQFF
TRBJ2-7 | . | . | TRBV27 | TGTGCCAGCAGACTGGGCCCCGGCGAGCAGTACTTC | CASRLGPGEQYF
TRBJ1-3 | . | . | TRBV6-1 | TGTGCCAGCACTTCAGTGGGTAGGGCTGGAAACACCATATATTTT | CASTSVGRAGNTIYF
TRBJ2-4 | TRBD1 | . | TRBV30 | TGTGCCTGGAGTACAACAGGGGGCAGGAACATTCAGTACTTC | CAWSTTGGRNIQYF
TRBJ2-2 | . | . | TRBV11-3 | TGTGCCAGCAGTCGCAGCGAGAACACCGGGGAGCTGTTTTTT | CASSRSENTGELFF
TRBJ2-1 | . | . | TRBV9 | TGTGCCAGCAGCGACAGAGGGTATGGGGGGCTCAATGAGCAGTTCTTC | CASSDRGYGGLNEQFF
TRBJ1-5 | TRBD1 | . | TRBV4-1 | TGCGCCAGCAGCCAGTTGGGACAGGGGGCGAATCAGCCCCAGCATTTT | CASSQLGQGANQPQHF
TRBJ2-7 | TRBD2 | . | TRBV28 | TGTGCCAGCAGTTTATTGCCTAGCGGGAGGGGAAGCTCCTACGAGCAGTACTTC | CASSLLPSGRGSSYEQYF
TRBJ1-3 | TRBD1 | . | TRBV5-4 | TGTGCCAGCAGCTCCTCAAATCCGGGACAGGGACGAAACACCATATATTTT | CASSSSNPGQGRNTIYF
TRBJ2-1 | . | many | TRBV4-2 | TGTGCCAGCAGCCTAGCTCGGGCAAATGAGCAGTTCTTC | CASSLARANEQFF
TRBJ2-7 | . | . | TRBV7-9 | TGTGCCAGCAGCTTATTCGGTGGGATTCCCGAGCAGTACTTC | CASSLFGGIPEQYF
TRBJ2-2 | . | . | TRBV6-1 | TGTGCCAGCCGAAAAGGGACCCTGATGAGCGGGGAGCTGTTTTTT | CASRKGTLMSGELFF
TRBJ1-2 | . | . | TRBV6-5 | TGTGCCAGCAGCTGGGGGCGCGGCTATGGCTACACCTTC | CASSWGRGYGYTF
TRBJ1-5 | TRBD1 | . | TRBV19 | TGTGCCAGTAGTAAGGACAGGGAACAGCCCCAGCATTTT | CASSKDREQPQHF
TRBJ2-1 | . | . | TRBV7-2 | TGTGCCAGCAGCTTAGGCCCCGTTTCCTACAATGAGCAGTTCTTC | CASSLGPVSYNEQFF
TRBJ2-1 | . | . | TRBV18 | TGTGCCAGCTCACCATTTGAGGGAGACAATGAGCAGTTCTTC | CASSPFEGDNEQFF
TRBJ1-2 | . | . | TRBV6-4 | TGTGCCAGCCACCCAAGCATGGACTCTAACTATGGCTACACCTTC | CASHPSMDSNYGYTF
TRBJ2-3 | . | . | TRBV7-9 | TGTGCCAGCAGCTTACTCAGGGGGGAGCCCAGCGACCTCACAGATACGCAGTATTTT | CASSLLRGEPSDLTDTQYF
TRBJ1-5 | TRBD1 | . | TRBV28 | TGTGCCAGCAGCTCACCGGGACAGGGTAGGTATCAGCCCCAGCATTTT | CASSSPGQGRYQPQHF
TRBJ1-2 | . | once | TRBV2 | TGTGCCAGCTCTTTCGTCACTGCCGGGGGGGAGGGCTACACCTTC | CASSFVTAGGEGYTF
TRBJ2-7 | . | few | TRBV18 | TGTGCCAGCTCACCTTCACTGGCCTACGAGCAGTACTTC | CASSPSLAYEQYF
TRBJ2-3 | . | . | TRBV7-9 | TGTGCCAGCAGCCCCAAGACGTGGGATACGCAGTATTTT | CASSPKTWDTQYF
TRBJ1-4 | . | many | TRBV30 | TGTGCCTGGAACCCACCGGGACTTAATGAAAAACTGTTTTTT | CAWNPPGLNEKLFF
TRBJ1-5 | . | . | TRBV19 | TGTGCCAGTAGTTCGACAGTCATTCAGCCCCAGCATTTT | CASSSTVIQPQHF
TRBJ2-2 | TRBD1 | . | TRBV29-1 | TGCAGCGCCCCAGGGGGTCCAACCGGGGAGCTGTTTTTT | CSAPGGPTGELFF
TRBJ2-3 | . | . | TRBV7-2 | TGTGCCAGCAGCCCGGGACGGACTAACGGGGCAGATACGCAGTATTTT | CASSPGRTNGADTQYF
TRBJ1-2 | TRBD1 | few | TRBV25-1 | TGTGCCAGCAGTCGGTACAGGGGGGACTATGGCTACACCTTC | CASSRYRGDYGYTF
TRBJ2-3 | . | . | TRBV4-1 | TGCGCCAGCAGCCAAGAGGCGGGGGATACGCAGTATTTT | CASSQEAGDTQYF
TRBJ2-3 | TRBD2 | . | TRBV18 | TGTGCCAGCTCACCACTAGCGGGAGATGTAACAGATACGCAGTATTTT | CASSPLAGDVTDTQYF
TRBJ1-2 | . | . | TRBV2 | TGTGCCAGCAGTACCCAGGGATTCTATGGCTACACCTTC | CASSTQGFYGYTF
TRBJ2-7 | . | . | TRBV25-1 | TGTGCCAGCAAAGGGGTCCCCTACGAGCAGTACTTC | CASKGVPYEQYF
TRBJ2-3 | . | . | TRBV7-8 | TGTGCCAGCAGCTTAGCGTGGGAGGATGCAGATACGCAGTATTTT | CASSLAWEDADTQYF
TRBJ2-7 | . | . | TRBV25-1 | TGTGCCAGCAGTGATTGGCCTGAGGGTAACTCCTACGAGCAGTACTTC | CASSDWPEGNSYEQYF
TRBJ1-1 | . | . | TRBV5-6 | TGTGCCAGCAGCTTGGGGCAGGTAGGCCGAGCTTTCTTT | CASSLGQVGRAFF
TRBJ1-1 | . | . | TRBV2 | TGTGCCAGCAGTGTGAAGGCCTTGAACACTGAAGCTTTCTTT | CASSVKALNTEAFF
TRBJ2-5 | . | . | TRBV9 | TGTGCCAGCAGCCCCTCCAGTCGGGAGACCCAGTACTTC | CASSPSSRETQYF
TRBJ2-7 | TRBD2 | . | TRBV4-3 | TGCGCCAGCAGCCGCGAGCGACTAGCGGGAGGAACCTACGAGCAGTACTTC | CASSRERLAGGTYEQYF
TRBJ2-1 | TRBD2 | . | TRBV15 | TGTGCCACCAGCAGGGGGGGGGAGTCAGACAATGAGCAGTTCTTC | CATSRGGESDNEQFF
TRBJ2-1 | . | once | TRBV28 | TGTGCCAGCAGTCCTCCACCCGGGACTCGGAATGAGCAGTTCTTC | CASSPPPGTRNEQFF
TRBJ2-7 | . | . | TRBV30 | TGTGCCTGGAGTGTAGTGGGGAGGCATAGGGACGAGCAGTACTTC | CAWSVVGRHRDEQYF
TRBJ2-7 | . | . | TRBV2 | TGTGCCAGCAGTGATAGGGGGGAGCAGTACTTC | CASSDRGEQYF
TRBJ2-1 | . | . | TRBV27 | TGTGCCAGCGGGATTGACGCGGGACTCCCAGGATACAATGAGCAGTTCTTC | CASGIDAGLPGYNEQFF
TRBJ1-2 | . | . | TRBV28 | TGTGCCAGCAGTAATCGGAGGTGGGGGGACTACACCTTC | CASSNRRWGDYTF
TRBJ2-4 | . | . | TRBV9 | TGTGCCAGCAGCTCTACCGGCCCCGGACGAGACATTCAGTACTTC | CASSSTGPGRDIQYF
TRBJ2-1 | . | . | TRBV7-9 | TGTGCCAGCAGCGTGCGAGGCGGGGATTACAATGAGCAGTTCTTC | CASSVRGGDYNEQFF
TRBJ2-1 | . | once | TRBV20-1 | TGCAGTGCTAGAGGCCGTGAGCAGTTCTTC | CSARGREQFF
TRBJ1-5 | . | . | TRBV15 | TGTGCCACCAGCAGAGGACAGATCAATCAGCCCCAGCATTTT | CATSRGQINQPQHF
TRBJ2-1 | TRBD2 | . | TRBV5-4 | TGTGCCAGCAGCCCAGCGGGAGACTCCTACAATGAGCAGTTCTTC | CASSPAGDSYNEQFF
TRBJ2-7 | TRBD2 | . | TRBV28 | TGTGCCAGCAGTTCCCGGACTAGCGGCCTATACGAGCAGTACTTC | CASSSRTSGLYEQYF
TRBJ1-1 | TRBD1 | . | TRBV18 | TGTGCCAGCTCACTTGGGACAGGGGGGAACACTGAAGCTTTCTTT | CASSLGTGGNTEAFF
TRBJ1-5 | . | once | TRBV6-1 | TGTGCCAGCAAGCTCAGGACAGCCGACATCGCCCAGCATTTT | CASKLRTADIAQHF
TRBJ1-3 | . | . | TRBV10-2 | TGCGCCAGCCGGGACTCCCGCTCTGGAAACACCATATATTTT | CASRDSRSGNTIYF
TRBJ1-1 | . | . | TRBV7-2 | TGTGCCAGCAGCTTAGTGGGCACGGGGGGGACTGAAGCTTTCTTT | CASSLVGTGGTEAFF
TRBJ2-3 | . | . | TRBV27 | TGTGCCAGCAGTGGGGCAGGGCTCACAGATACGCAGTATTTT | CASSGAGLTDTQYF
TRBJ2-7 | . | once | TRBV5-1 | TGCGCCAGCAGCCCCGACAGCGCGCGCAACGAGCAGTACTTC | CASSPDSARNEQYF
TRBJ1-5 | . | . | TRBV27 | TGTGCCAGCAGTTTATCGATCTATCAGCCCCAGCATTTT | CASSLSIYQPQHF
TRBJ1-2 | TRBD1 | many | TRBV15 | TGTGCCACCAGCACAGGGGGCCAAAACTATGGCTACACCTTC | CATSTGGQNYGYTF
TRBJ2-7 | TRBD1 | . | TRBV7-6 | TGTGCCAGCAGCATCGGACAGGGACTCGAGCAGTACTTC | CASSIGQGLEQYF
TRBJ2-1 | TRBD2 | once | TRBV7-9 | TGTGCCAGCAGCTCACTAGCGGGAGGGAGGAGTATTGGCTATGAGCAGTTCTTC | CASSSLAGGRSIGYEQFF